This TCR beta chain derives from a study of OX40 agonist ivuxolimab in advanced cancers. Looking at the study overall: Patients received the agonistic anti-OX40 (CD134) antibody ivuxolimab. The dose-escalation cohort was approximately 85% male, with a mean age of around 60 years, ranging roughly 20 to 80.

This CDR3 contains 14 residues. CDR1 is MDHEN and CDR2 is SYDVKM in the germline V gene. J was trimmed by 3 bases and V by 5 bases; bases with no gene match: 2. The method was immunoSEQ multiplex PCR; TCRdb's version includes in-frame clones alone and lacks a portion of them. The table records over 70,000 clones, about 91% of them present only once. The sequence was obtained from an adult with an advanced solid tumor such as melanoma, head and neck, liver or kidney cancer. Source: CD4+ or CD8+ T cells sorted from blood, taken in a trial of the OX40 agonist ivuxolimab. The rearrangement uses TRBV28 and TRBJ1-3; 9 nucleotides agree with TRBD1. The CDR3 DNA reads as TGTGCCAGCAGTACAGGGGGCCGTGGAAACACCATATATTTT. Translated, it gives CASSTGGRGNTIYF.